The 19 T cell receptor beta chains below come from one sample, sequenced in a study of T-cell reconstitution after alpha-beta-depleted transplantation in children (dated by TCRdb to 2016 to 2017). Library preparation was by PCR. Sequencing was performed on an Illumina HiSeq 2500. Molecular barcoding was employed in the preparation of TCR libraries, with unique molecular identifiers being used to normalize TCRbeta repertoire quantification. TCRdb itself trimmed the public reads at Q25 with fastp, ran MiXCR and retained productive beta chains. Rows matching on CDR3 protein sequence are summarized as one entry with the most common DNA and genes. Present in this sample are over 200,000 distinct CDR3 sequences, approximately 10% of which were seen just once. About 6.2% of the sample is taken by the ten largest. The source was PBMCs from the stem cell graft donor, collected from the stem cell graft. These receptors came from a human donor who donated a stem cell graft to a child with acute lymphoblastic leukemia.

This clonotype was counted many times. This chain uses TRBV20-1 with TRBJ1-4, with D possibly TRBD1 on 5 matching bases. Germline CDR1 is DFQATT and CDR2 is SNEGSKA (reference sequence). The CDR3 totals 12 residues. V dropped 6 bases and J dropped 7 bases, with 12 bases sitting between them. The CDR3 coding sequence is TGCAGTGCCACAGAAAGGGGTGAAAAACTGTTTTTT. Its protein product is CSATERGEKLFF.

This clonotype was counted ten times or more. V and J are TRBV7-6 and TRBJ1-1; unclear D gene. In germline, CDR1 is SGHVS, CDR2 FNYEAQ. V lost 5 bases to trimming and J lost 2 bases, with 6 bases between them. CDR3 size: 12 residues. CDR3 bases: TGTGCCAGCAGCCCCTTCAACACTGAAGCTTTCTTT. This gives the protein CASSPFNTEAFF.

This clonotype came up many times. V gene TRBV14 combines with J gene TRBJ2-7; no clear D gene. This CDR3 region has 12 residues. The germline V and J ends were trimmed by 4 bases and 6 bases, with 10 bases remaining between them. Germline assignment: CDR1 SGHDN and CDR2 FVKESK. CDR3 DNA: TGTGCCAGCAGCCGCCGTGGGTCCGAGCAGTACTTC. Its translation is CASSRRGSEQYF.

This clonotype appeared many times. The CDR3 nucleotides are TGTGCCACCAGCCACCTCGGCGGAGTTCCACTCGAGCAGTACTTC. This gives the protein CATSHLGGVPLEQYF. The chain uses TRBV24-1 and TRBJ2-7, with unresolved D. V dropped 7 bases and J dropped 6 bases, with 21 bases sitting between them. This CDR3 has 15 amino acids. CDR1 and CDR2 (germline): KGHDR, SFDVKD.

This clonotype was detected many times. Here the CDR3 DNA reads TGTGCCAGCAGCTTAGGTGGGGGGTTCGATGAAAAACTGTTTTTT. Translating it yields CASSLGGGFDEKLFF. The rearrangement uses TRBV7-9 and TRBJ1-4, with D perhaps TRBD1 (5 bases). V was trimmed by 1 base and J by 6 bases, leaving 12 bases between them. The germline CDR1 and CDR2 sequences are SEHNR and FQNEAQ (reference sequence). The CDR3 spans 15 residues.

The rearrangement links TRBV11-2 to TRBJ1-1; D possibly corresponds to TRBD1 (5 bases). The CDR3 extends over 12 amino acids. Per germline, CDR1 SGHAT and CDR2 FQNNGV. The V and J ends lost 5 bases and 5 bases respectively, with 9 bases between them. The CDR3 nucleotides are TGTGCCAGCAGCATGGGGGTTACTGAAGCTTTCTTT. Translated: CASSMGVTEAFF.

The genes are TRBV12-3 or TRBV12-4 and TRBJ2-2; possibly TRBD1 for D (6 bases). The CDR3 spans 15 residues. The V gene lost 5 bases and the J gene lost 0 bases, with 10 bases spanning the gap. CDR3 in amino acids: CASSDDRPNTGELFF. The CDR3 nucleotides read TGTGCCAGCAGTGACGACAGGCCGAACACCGGGGAGCTGTTTTTT.

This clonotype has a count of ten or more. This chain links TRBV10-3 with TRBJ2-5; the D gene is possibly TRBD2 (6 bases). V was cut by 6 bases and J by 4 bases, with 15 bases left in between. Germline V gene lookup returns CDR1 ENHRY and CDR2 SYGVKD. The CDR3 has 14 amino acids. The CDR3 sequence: CAISAHGGAETQYF. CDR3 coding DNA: TGTGCCATCAGCGCCCACGGCGGGGCAGAGACCCAGTACTTC.

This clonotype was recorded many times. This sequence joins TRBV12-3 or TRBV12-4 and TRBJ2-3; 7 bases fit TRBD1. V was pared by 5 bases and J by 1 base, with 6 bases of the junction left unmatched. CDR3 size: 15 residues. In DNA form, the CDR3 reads TGTGCCAGCAGTCTAGGGGGCGTGGGCACAGATACGCAGTATTTT. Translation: CASSLGGVGTDTQYF.

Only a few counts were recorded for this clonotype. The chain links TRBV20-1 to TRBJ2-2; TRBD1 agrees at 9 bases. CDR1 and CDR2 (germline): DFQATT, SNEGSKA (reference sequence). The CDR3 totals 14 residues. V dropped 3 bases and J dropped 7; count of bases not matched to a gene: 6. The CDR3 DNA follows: TGCAGTGCTAGTACAGGGGGCGCCGACGGGGAGCTGTTTTTT. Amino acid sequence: CSASTGGADGELFF.

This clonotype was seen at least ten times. CDR3 bases: TGTGCCAGCAGCTCGTACGACCCAACTACGCATGGCTACACCTTC. Translation: CASSSYDPTTHGYTF. The chain combines TRBV7-2 with TRBJ1-2; D uncertain. There are 15 residues in the CDR3. The germline gives CDR1 SGHTA, CDR2 FQGNSA. Trimming shortened V by 4 bases and J by 6 bases, and 18 bases separated the two germline ends.

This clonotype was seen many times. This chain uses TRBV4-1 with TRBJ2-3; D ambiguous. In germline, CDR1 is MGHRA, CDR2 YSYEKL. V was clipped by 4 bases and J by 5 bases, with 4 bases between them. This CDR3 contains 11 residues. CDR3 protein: CASSLIDTQYF. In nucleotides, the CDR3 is TGCGCCAGCAGCCTTATAGATACGCAGTATTTT.

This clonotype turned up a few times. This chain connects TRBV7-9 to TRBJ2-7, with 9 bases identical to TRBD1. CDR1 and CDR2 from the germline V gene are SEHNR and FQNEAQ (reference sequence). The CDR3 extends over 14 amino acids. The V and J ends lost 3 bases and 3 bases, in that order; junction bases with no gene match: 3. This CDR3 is CASSFDRGGYEQYF. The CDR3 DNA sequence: TGTGCCAGCAGCTTTGACAGGGGGGGCTACGAGCAGTACTTC.

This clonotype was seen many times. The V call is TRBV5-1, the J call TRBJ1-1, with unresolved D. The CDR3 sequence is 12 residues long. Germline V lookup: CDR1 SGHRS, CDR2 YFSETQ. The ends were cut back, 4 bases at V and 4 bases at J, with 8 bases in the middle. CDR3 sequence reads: CASSGVTTEAFF. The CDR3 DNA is TGCGCCAGCAGCGGGGTGACCACTGAAGCTTTCTTT. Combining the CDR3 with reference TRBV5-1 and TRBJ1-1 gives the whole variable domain KAGVTQTPRYLIKTRGQQVTLSCSPISGHRSVSWYQQTPGQGLQFLFEYFSETQRNKGNFPGRFSGRQFSNSRSEMNVSTLELGDSALYLCASSGVTTEAFFGQGTRLTVV.

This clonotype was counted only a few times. Here the CDR3 reads CASSQSAGANEQFF. DNA of the CDR3: TGTGCCAGCAGCCAATCGGCTGGAGCGAATGAGCAGTTCTTC. This chain links TRBV14 with TRBJ2-1, with D unclear. CDR3 length equals 14 residues. Trimming pared 2 bases from V and 7 bases from J, leaving 12 bases between. CDR1 is SGHDN, CDR2 FVKESK, per germline.

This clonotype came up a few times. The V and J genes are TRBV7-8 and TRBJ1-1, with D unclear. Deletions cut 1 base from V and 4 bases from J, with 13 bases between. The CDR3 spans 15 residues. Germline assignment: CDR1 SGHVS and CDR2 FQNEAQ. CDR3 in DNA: TGTGCCAGCAGCTTAGTTTTTTTCCAGGCCACTGAAGCTTTCTTT. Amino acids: CASSLVFFQATEAFF.

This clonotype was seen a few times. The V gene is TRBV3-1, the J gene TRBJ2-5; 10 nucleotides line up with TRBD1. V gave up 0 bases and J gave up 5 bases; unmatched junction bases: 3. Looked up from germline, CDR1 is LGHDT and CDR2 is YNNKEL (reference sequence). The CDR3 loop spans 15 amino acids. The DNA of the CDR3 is TGTGCCAGCAGCCAAGACCGGGGACAGGGGGAGACCCAGTACTTC. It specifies CASSQDRGQGETQYF.

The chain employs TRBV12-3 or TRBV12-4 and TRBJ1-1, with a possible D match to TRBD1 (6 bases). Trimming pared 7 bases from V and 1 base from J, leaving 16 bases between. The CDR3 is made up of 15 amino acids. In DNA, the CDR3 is TGTGCCAGCACTAGGGGGGGGAGTAAGAACACTGAAGCTTTCTTT. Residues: CASTRGGSKNTEAFF.

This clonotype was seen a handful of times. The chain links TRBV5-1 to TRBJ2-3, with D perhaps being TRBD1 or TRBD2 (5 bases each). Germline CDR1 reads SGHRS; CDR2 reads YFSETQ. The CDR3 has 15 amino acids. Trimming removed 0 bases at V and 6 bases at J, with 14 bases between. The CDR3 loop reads CASSLVLGDGDTQYF. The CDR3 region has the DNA TGCGCCAGCAGCTTGGTCCTCGGGGACGGGGATACGCAGTATTTT.